This T cell receptor beta chain was recovered during a study of blood T cell repertoires in COVID-19. The data were produced by immunoSEQ multiplex PCR, yet TCRdb's version contains in-frame clones alone and is incomplete. The sample contains approximately 44,000 clones, 90% to 95% of which appear only once. Germline V gene sequence: CDR1 LGHNA, CDR2 YNFKEQ. The J segment lost 4 bases and the V segment lost 0 bases, leaving 7 bases of the junction unmatched. There are 17 residues in the CDR3. V usage is TRBV4-2 and J usage is TRBJ1-5; 9 bases fit TRBD1. Sample: peripheral blood. The clonotype was recovered from a man aged 50 to 60 with COVID-19, enrolled during active disease. CDR3 protein: CASSQDPGQGFNQPQHF. The CDR3, as DNA: TGTGCCAGCAGCCAAGATCCGGGACAGGGTTTTAATCAGCCCCAGCATTTT.